Here is one T cell receptor (beta chain) with its context. Clones were read by immunoSEQ multiplex PCR, and TCRdb kept only the in-frame ones, dropping some. The profile covers a few hundred thousand clones, with roughly 87% appearing a single time and 3.4% taken by the ten largest. The source of the sample is a study of Ad26.COV2.S vaccination and SARS-CoV-2 variants. The sample's treatment: 15 to 20 received Ad26.COV2.S at low or high dose, single or two shots; several received placebo; per-sample allocation not given. The investigators took samples on day 63 after the first vaccine or placebo injection. The specimen was peripheral blood, collected in a trial of Ad26.COV2.S vaccine versus placebo. The source is a person between 18 and 65 years old who received the Ad26.COV2.S COVID-19 vaccine or a placebo.

The CDR3 bases are TGTGCCAGCAGCTTTTCACAGGGGACGAACACTGAAGCTTTCTTT. This codes for CASSFSQGTNTEAFF. The chain recombines TRBV6-6 with TRBJ1-1; TRBD1 matches at 7 bases. The CDR3 totals 15 residues. V lost 6 bases, J lost 1 base, and 8 bases stayed unmatched. Germline V gene sequence: CDR1 MNHNY, CDR2 SVGAGI (reference sequence).